These T cell receptor beta chains were read from a single sample in a study of tumor-infiltrating lymphocytes in primary liver carcinoma. TCRdb itself ran the multiplex PCR reads through MiXCR, one entry per CDR3 protein. The table records 50,000 to 60,000 distinct CDR3 sequences, about 80% of them present only once. Specimen: liver tumor tissue from sampling region 5. Source of these receptors: a man aged 40-55 years with primary liver carcinoma and hepatitis B virus infection. The conserved cysteine and the conserved F or W are not part of the CDR3 here. Fields, in order: CDR3 protein, D gene, J gene, CDR3 length, V gene. D genes are given only for firm matches.

cdr3_aa: ASSPTDTQY
d_call: NA
j_call: TRBJ2-3
cdr3_length: 9
v_call: TRBV18

cdr3_aa: ASSLGTGYYEQY
d_call: TRBD1
j_call: TRBJ2-7
cdr3_length: 12
v_call: TRBV5-6

cdr3_aa: ASRYTGPLSGGLF
d_call: NA
j_call: TRBJ2-2
cdr3_length: 13
v_call: TRBV11-1

cdr3_aa: VSSLSLPIHEQF
d_call: NA
j_call: TRBJ2-1
cdr3_length: 12
v_call: TRBV7-9

cdr3_aa: IVETGMNTGAF
d_call: NA
j_call: TRBJ1-1
cdr3_length: 11
v_call: TRBV29-1

cdr3_aa: ASSLVLIAGSGGYT
d_call: NA
j_call: TRBJ1-2
cdr3_length: 14
v_call: TRBV4-2

cdr3_aa: SVAPRLQGAFGYT
d_call: TRBD1
j_call: TRBJ1-2
cdr3_length: 13
v_call: TRBV29-1

cdr3_aa: VSSEGTSGLSEQY
d_call: TRBD2
j_call: TRBJ2-7
cdr3_length: 13
v_call: TRBV6-1

cdr3_aa: ASSGRDRVYGKTQY
d_call: TRBD1
j_call: TRBJ2-5
cdr3_length: 14
v_call: TRBV5-6

cdr3_aa: AISEGISGEYEQY
d_call: NA
j_call: TRBJ2-7
cdr3_length: 13
v_call: TRBV10-3

cdr3_aa: ASSPNDHRYGYT
d_call: NA
j_call: TRBJ1-2
cdr3_length: 12
v_call: TRBV6-5

cdr3_aa: SVEAGWGMKTEVF
d_call: NA
j_call: TRBJ1-1
cdr3_length: 13
v_call: TRBV29-1

cdr3_aa: ASRLTGTNTGELF
d_call: NA
j_call: TRBJ2-2
cdr3_length: 13
v_call: TRBV6-2/TRBV6-3

cdr3_aa: ASSTSPSAEETQY
d_call: NA
j_call: TRBJ2-5
cdr3_length: 13
v_call: TRBV5-1

cdr3_aa: ASSRGHGPDTQY
d_call: NA
j_call: TRBJ2-3
cdr3_length: 12
v_call: TRBV4-3

cdr3_aa: ALSNTGTGDEQY
d_call: TRBD1
j_call: TRBJ2-7
cdr3_length: 12
v_call: TRBV30

cdr3_aa: ASSSHSSNKNIQY
d_call: NA
j_call: TRBJ2-4
cdr3_length: 13
v_call: TRBV5-4

cdr3_aa: SAMTSGTVTPYEQC
d_call: NA
j_call: TRBJ2-7
cdr3_length: 14
v_call: TRBV29-1

cdr3_aa: ASSQDGNLPGTAQY
d_call: NA
j_call: TRBJ2-5
cdr3_length: 14
v_call: TRBV4-3

cdr3_aa: ASRWTRAYEQY
d_call: NA
j_call: TRBJ2-7
cdr3_length: 11
v_call: TRBV28

cdr3_aa: AGSSQGETQY
d_call: NA
j_call: TRBJ2-5
cdr3_length: 10
v_call: TRBV6-5

cdr3_aa: ASSRSGSLVEEQF
d_call: TRBD2
j_call: TRBJ2-1
cdr3_length: 13
v_call: TRBV7-9

cdr3_aa: VWVKYNEQF
d_call: NA
j_call: TRBJ2-1
cdr3_length: 9
v_call: TRBV30

cdr3_aa: DWSRPGSESYNEQF
d_call: NA
j_call: TRBJ2-1
cdr3_length: 14
v_call: TRBV30

cdr3_aa: VSSLVRGWYTEAF
d_call: NA
j_call: TRBJ1-1
cdr3_length: 13
v_call: TRBV5-6

cdr3_aa: ASREQCVRAF
d_call: NA
j_call: TRBJ1-1
cdr3_length: 10
v_call: TRBV12-3/TRBV12-4

cdr3_aa: TRSHFEGTEAF
d_call: NA
j_call: TRBJ1-1
cdr3_length: 11
v_call: TRBV30

cdr3_aa: ACPDSSSGANVLT
d_call: NA
j_call: TRBJ2-6
cdr3_length: 13
v_call: TRBV30

cdr3_aa: ASNLEPSGSGVEQY
d_call: TRBD2
j_call: TRBJ2-7
cdr3_length: 14
v_call: TRBV11-2

cdr3_aa: ASASGVYEQY
d_call: NA
j_call: TRBJ2-7
cdr3_length: 10
v_call: TRBV6-2/TRBV6-3

cdr3_aa: ASSPRGGQSQH
d_call: NA
j_call: TRBJ1-5
cdr3_length: 11
v_call: TRBV12-3/TRBV12-4

cdr3_aa: ASSLVSIGTGELV
d_call: NA
j_call: TRBJ2-2
cdr3_length: 13
v_call: TRBV7-8

cdr3_aa: ASGPQTGVLNTGELF
d_call: TRBD1
j_call: TRBJ2-2
cdr3_length: 15
v_call: TRBV4-1

cdr3_aa: SVGSRREGYNEQF
d_call: NA
j_call: TRBJ2-1
cdr3_length: 13
v_call: TRBV29-1

cdr3_aa: ASSQDPAKNIQY
d_call: NA
j_call: TRBJ2-4
cdr3_length: 12
v_call: TRBV14

cdr3_aa: ASRRAGEAQY
d_call: NA
j_call: TRBJ2-5
cdr3_length: 10
v_call: TRBV19

cdr3_aa: ASSRQGHLSYGNTIY
d_call: NA
j_call: TRBJ1-3
cdr3_length: 15
v_call: TRBV4-1

cdr3_aa: ASRSGPPDTEAF
d_call: NA
j_call: TRBJ1-1
cdr3_length: 12
v_call: TRBV6-5

cdr3_aa: ASRQGNSGAHTDTQY
d_call: TRBD2
j_call: TRBJ2-3
cdr3_length: 15
v_call: TRBV4-1

cdr3_aa: ASNSGGNSVGARADTQY
d_call: NA
j_call: TRBJ2-3
cdr3_length: 17
v_call: TRBV11-1

cdr3_aa: ASSQDMGRGGGYT
d_call: NA
j_call: TRBJ1-2
cdr3_length: 13
v_call: TRBV4-2

cdr3_aa: ASSQDRQGNHGYT
d_call: NA
j_call: TRBJ1-2
cdr3_length: 13
v_call: TRBV4-2

cdr3_aa: ASSLTRDTEAF
d_call: NA
j_call: TRBJ1-1
cdr3_length: 11
v_call: TRBV7-9

cdr3_aa: TISEWTGSGTDTQY
d_call: TRBD1
j_call: TRBJ2-3
cdr3_length: 14
v_call: TRBV10-3

cdr3_aa: ASRSWTGGSPDTQY
d_call: TRBD2
j_call: TRBJ2-3
cdr3_length: 14
v_call: TRBV7-9

cdr3_aa: ASKLGLAAPVGY
d_call: TRBD2
j_call: TRBJ2-7
cdr3_length: 12
v_call: TRBV6-1

cdr3_aa: AFSLGLLRGYT
d_call: NA
j_call: TRBJ1-2
cdr3_length: 11
v_call: TRBV5-1

cdr3_aa: ASSLGLAERY
d_call: TRBD2
j_call: TRBJ2-7
cdr3_length: 10
v_call: TRBV7-9

cdr3_aa: ASSLRRGNDKLF
d_call: NA
j_call: TRBJ1-4
cdr3_length: 12
v_call: TRBV7-8

cdr3_aa: ASSSGLAGGLYERY
d_call: TRBD2
j_call: TRBJ2-7
cdr3_length: 14
v_call: TRBV5-6

cdr3_aa: AWSREDGDTQY
d_call: NA
j_call: TRBJ2-3
cdr3_length: 11
v_call: TRBV30